This T cell receptor (beta chain) came from a study of CD8+CD57+ T cells in acquired aplastic anemia. Whole-study context: When averaged, DNA from sorted CD4+ and CD8+ cells came to approximately 3.2 ug. The study's findings and limits: Patients had twenty-nine CD8+ CDR3 sequences in common with controls (the shared set).

This clonotype turned up a few times. No antigen is known for it. V lost 3 bases and J 10 bases, leaving 16 bases between the germline ends. From germline, CDR1 is WSHSY and CDR2 SAAADI. The CDR3 runs to 13 residues. Previously, flow cytometry had revealed CD8+CD57+ cell expansion in the patients chosen for sequencing. Every patient was diagnosed with severe acquired aplastic anemia. Blood samples were obtained from patients who had received no prior therapy. Both TCR beta VDJ combination and CDR3 sequence profiling were carried out. Genomic DNA was the template for this profiling. TCRdb recomputed calls from the reads with MiXCR, one row per CDR3 protein. The sample consists of tens of thousands of distinct CDR3 sequences, under 80% of them appearing once.

This sequence originates from a human donor with aplastic anemia. Sample: sorted CD4+, CD8+, or CD8+CD57+ T cells (not recorded which) from PBMCs. This chain connects TRBV10-2 to TRBJ2-7; D possibly corresponds to TRBD1 (5 bases). The CDR3: CASSDVGQNVQYF. The CDR3 coding sequence is TGCGCCAGCAGTGACGTCGGACAAAACGTTCAGTACTTC.